Shown below are 7 T cell receptor beta chains from a single sample sequenced in a study of Ad26.COV2.S vaccination and SARS-CoV-2 variants. Generated by immunoSEQ multiplex PCR, the TCRdb table keeps only in-frame clones and is missing some. The sample lists roughly 320,000 clones; around four fifths were seen once. Documented treatment: approximately 18 received Ad26.COV2.S at low or high dose, single or two shots; 5 received placebo; per-sample allocation not given. On day 63 after the first injection, vaccine and placebo recipients gave samples. The sequencing used peripheral blood, collected in a trial of Ad26.COV2.S vaccine versus placebo. These receptors were obtained from a person between 18 and 60 years old who received the Ad26.COV2.S COVID-19 vaccine or a placebo.

This clone was counted at least ten times. The CDR3 here is CASSLKDRLCDQPQHF. The CDR3 DNA is TGCGCCAGCAGCTTGAAGGACAGGTTGTGTGATCAGCCCCAGCATTTT. V and J are TRBV5-1 and TRBJ1-5; 7 bases match TRBD1. Losses at the gene ends were 1 base for V and 5 bases for J; bases not matched to a gene: 9. Germline V gives CDR1 SGHRS, CDR2 YFSETQ. CDR3 length equals 16 residues. Full variable domain (remainder filled in from reference TRBV5-1 and TRBJ1-5): KAGVTQTPRYLIKTRGQQVTLSCSPISGHRSVSWYQQTPGQGLQFLFEYFSETQRNKGNFPGRFSGRQFSNSRSEMNVSTLELGDSALYLCASSLKDRLCDQPQHFGDGTRLSIL.

This clone has just one count. The chain employs TRBV5-1 and TRBJ1-3; D unclear. In germline, CDR1 is SGHRS, CDR2 YFSETQ. Trimming shortened V by 4 bases and J by 4 bases, and 15 bases separated the two germline ends. There are 15 residues in the CDR3. CDR3 bases: TGCGCCAGCAGCCTGCATGTACAGACCGGAAACACCATATATTTT. Protein: CASSLHVQTGNTIYF.

The V call is TRBV28, the J call TRBJ2-1, with 11 bases that match TRBD2. The CDR3 loop spans 18 amino acids. Trimming cost V 0 bases and J 1 base; bases outside gene matches: 5. Germline V gives CDR1 MDHEN, CDR2 SYDVKM. CDR3 DNA sequence: TGTGCCAGCAGTTTATGGGGGACTAGCGGATCATCCTACAATGAGCAGTTCTTC. It yields the protein CASSLWGTSGSSYNEQFF.

This chain uses TRBV5-6 with TRBJ1-2; D is unclear. The CDR3 runs 14 residues. V lost 0 bases to trimming and J lost 7 bases, with 13 bases between them. From germline, CDR1 is SGHDT and CDR2 YYEEEE. CDR3 in DNA: TGTGCCAGCAGCTTGGTCGCGGGAGTGGGTGGCTACACCTTC. Translation gives CASSLVAGVGGYTF.

The chain links TRBV5-1 to TRBJ2-3; TRBD2 is a possible D gene (5 bases). CDR3 length equals 14 residues. The germline V gene encodes CDR1 SGHRS and CDR2 YFSETQ. Trimming removed 2 bases from V and 0 bases from J, with 7 bases in between. The CDR3 DNA reads TGCGCCAGCAGCTTTGAGGGCAGCACAGATACGCAGTATTTT. Translating it yields CASSFEGSTDTQYF.

The chain recombines TRBV29-1 with TRBJ1-6, with 7 bases that match TRBD1. CDR3 size: 13 residues. Germline V gene data show CDR1 as SQVTM and CDR2 as ANQGSEA. V dropped 5 bases and J dropped 6; count of bases not matched to a gene: 4. CDR3 sequence: CSVNRGFNSPLHF. In DNA, the CDR3 is TGCAGCGTTAACAGGGGTTTTAATTCACCCCTCCACTTT.

V usage is TRBV29-1 and J usage is TRBJ2-1; 13 nucleotides match TRBD2. Germline lookup yields CDR1 SQVTM and CDR2 ANQGSEA. There are 16 residues in the CDR3. The ends lost 6 bases at V and 2 bases at J; junction bases unmatched: 7. The CDR3 coding sequence is TGCAGCGTGGACAGACTAGCGGGGGGAACCTACAATGAGCAGTTCTTC. The encoded protein is CSVDRLAGGTYNEQFF.